What follows describes a single TCR beta chain. Its antigen is unknown. All participating donors were Caucasian adults from Nashville, Tennessee. The data are from a study of shared clonotypes between healthy human individuals. Study results and limitations: The study generally estimated greater richness for naive than memory subsets.

V dropped 0 bases and J dropped 4; count of bases not matched to a gene: 8. The CDR3 totals 17 residues. Per the germline V gene, CDR1 is SGHRS and CDR2 is YFSETQ. Genomic DNA of each subset was evenly split across several immunoSEQ plates. Data came from immunoSEQ multiplex PCR; TCRdb stores just in-frame clones and leaves some out. The table shows around 550,000 clones, with 90% to 96% occurring only once. This TCR came from a woman aged 25 to 39 in good health. The specimen was naive CD4+ T cells sorted from blood. Subset reported: CD45RA+ positively selected. This rearrangement joins TRBV5-1 to TRBJ2-1; 9 nucleotides match TRBD2. The CDR3 bases are TGCGCCAGCAGCTTGGACAGGGCGGCGGGAGGGTACAATGAGCAGTTCTTC. This encodes CASSLDRAAGGYNEQFF. The complete variable domain, with remaining parts taken from reference TRBV5-1 and TRBJ2-1, reads KAGVTQTPRYLIKTRGQQVTLSCSPISGHRSVSWYQQTPGQGLQFLFEYFSETQRNKGNFPGRFSGRQFSNSRSEMNVSTLELGDSALYLCASSLDRAAGGYNEQFFGPGTRLTVL.